Listed below are T cell receptor beta chains from one sample, sequenced in a study of naive and memory T cell subsets. Via MiXCR, TCRdb re-called the UMI-ligation and nested PCR reads, giving one row per CDR3 protein. The table shows more than 35,000 distinct CDR3 sequences, with about 14% occurring only once. The sample comprised effector memory CD4+ T cells from blood. The origin of the receptors is a human donor in good health. Both conserved end residues are part of each CDR3. D genes are given only for firm matches. Clone size is not always given. Where it is, it says once, few, many or a class for expanded clones.

J gene: TRBJ2-1; V gene: TRBV4-2; D gene: .; clone size: .; CDR3 protein: CASSQDGKGQEQFF; CDR3 DNA: TGTGCCAGCAGCCAAGACGGTAAGGGTCAGGAGCAGTTCTTC
J gene: TRBJ2-7; V gene: TRBV7-2; D gene: TRBD2; clone size: .; CDR3 protein: CASSLYERGAYEQYF; CDR3 DNA: TGTGCCAGCAGCTTATACGAGCGGGGCGCCTACGAGCAGTACTTC
J gene: TRBJ2-7; V gene: TRBV14; D gene: .; clone size: many; CDR3 protein: CASSQSPPTVNYEQYF; CDR3 DNA: TGTGCCAGCAGCCAAAGCCCCCCGACAGTAAACTACGAGCAGTACTTC
J gene: TRBJ2-7; V gene: TRBV7-2; D gene: .; clone size: .; CDR3 protein: CASSKRGSLQASYEQYF; CDR3 DNA: TGTGCCAGCAGCAAGAGGGGTTCCCTCCAGGCCTCTTACGAGCAGTACTTC
J gene: TRBJ2-2; V gene: TRBV12-3/TRBV12-4; D gene: TRBD2; clone size: .; CDR3 protein: CASSRTSTRNTGELFF; CDR3 DNA: TGTGCCAGCAGCAGGACTAGCACCCGTAACACCGGGGAGCTGTTTTTT
J gene: TRBJ2-1; V gene: TRBV7-2; D gene: .; clone size: few; CDR3 protein: CASSSDRVYNEQFF; CDR3 DNA: TGTGCCAGCAGCTCTGATCGGGTTTACAATGAGCAGTTCTTC
J gene: TRBJ2-3; V gene: TRBV18; D gene: TRBD1; clone size: .; CDR3 protein: CASSTGDSRTDTQYF; CDR3 DNA: TGTGCCAGCTCAACTGGGGACAGCAGAACAGATACGCAGTATTTT
J gene: TRBJ2-4; V gene: TRBV5-6; D gene: .; clone size: few; CDR3 protein: CASSLPQGRGLAKNIQYF; CDR3 DNA: TGTGCCAGCAGCCTCCCCCAAGGCAGGGGCCTAGCCAAAAACATTCAGTACTTC
J gene: TRBJ2-1; V gene: TRBV7-8; D gene: .; clone size: .; CDR3 protein: CASSLPRVRASSYNEQFF; CDR3 DNA: TGTGCCAGCAGCCTACCGAGGGTCAGGGCCAGCTCCTACAATGAGCAGTTCTTC
J gene: TRBJ2-1; V gene: TRBV10-2; D gene: .; clone size: .; CDR3 protein: CASRLRDYNEQFF; CDR3 DNA: TGCGCCAGCAGGCTAAGAGATTACAATGAGCAGTTCTTC
J gene: TRBJ2-2; V gene: TRBV29-1; D gene: .; clone size: many; CDR3 protein: CSVESSEGPGELFF; CDR3 DNA: TGCAGCGTTGAATCTTCAGAAGGGCCCGGGGAGCTGTTTTTT
J gene: TRBJ1-1; V gene: TRBV10-2; D gene: .; clone size: few; CDR3 protein: CASSEVGEAFF; CDR3 DNA: TGCGCCAGCAGTGAGGTGGGTGAAGCTTTCTTT
J gene: TRBJ1-1; V gene: TRBV28; D gene: .; clone size: few; CDR3 protein: CASSAQGDLNTEAFF; CDR3 DNA: TGTGCCAGCAGTGCACAGGGTGATCTGAACACTGAAGCTTTCTTT
J gene: TRBJ1-2; V gene: TRBV2; D gene: .; clone size: once; CDR3 protein: CASSEAHRLNYGYTF; CDR3 DNA: TGTGCCAGCAGTGAAGCGCACCGGTTAAACTATGGCTACACCTTC
J gene: TRBJ2-3; V gene: TRBV14; D gene: TRBD2; clone size: many; CDR3 protein: CASSQFSGSRGTDTQYF; CDR3 DNA: TGTGCCAGCAGCCAGTTCAGCGGGAGTCGGGGGACAGATACGCAGTATTTT
J gene: TRBJ2-1; V gene: TRBV29-1; D gene: .; clone size: .; CDR3 protein: CSVRGRGGRGRGSYNEQFF; CDR3 DNA: TGCAGCGTTCGGGGCAGGGGCGGACGCGGCCGGGGCTCCTACAATGAGCAGTTCTTC
J gene: TRBJ2-1; V gene: TRBV6-5; D gene: TRBD2; clone size: few; CDR3 protein: CASSFGGGLNEQFF; CDR3 DNA: TGTGCCAGCAGTTTCGGGGGGGGCTTAAATGAGCAGTTCTTC
J gene: TRBJ1-5; V gene: TRBV27; D gene: TRBD1; clone size: few; CDR3 protein: CASSGGWGNQPQHF; CDR3 DNA: TGTGCCAGCTCAGGGGGATGGGGCAATCAGCCCCAGCATTTT
J gene: TRBJ2-7; V gene: TRBV7-2; D gene: .; clone size: many; CDR3 protein: CASSLDAYEQYF; CDR3 DNA: TGTGCCAGCAGCTTAGATGCCTACGAGCAGTACTTC
J gene: TRBJ2-7; V gene: TRBV30; D gene: .; clone size: many; CDR3 protein: CAWSAREDGEQYF; CDR3 DNA: TGTGCCTGGAGTGCCCGTGAGGATGGCGAGCAGTACTTC
J gene: TRBJ1-1; V gene: TRBV3-1; D gene: TRBD1; clone size: .; CDR3 protein: CASSPQGGTGPEAFF; CDR3 DNA: TGTGCCAGCAGCCCCCAAGGTGGGACAGGGCCTGAAGCTTTCTTT
J gene: TRBJ2-5; V gene: TRBV20-1; D gene: TRBD1; clone size: few; CDR3 protein: CSATTGGDLQETQYF; CDR3 DNA: TGCAGTGCAACAACAGGGGGCGACCTTCAAGAGACCCAGTACTTC
J gene: TRBJ2-3; V gene: TRBV7-2; D gene: .; clone size: many; CDR3 protein: CASSSEIADTQYF; CDR3 DNA: TGTGCCAGCAGTTCCGAAATCGCAGATACGCAGTATTTT
J gene: TRBJ2-7; V gene: TRBV5-6; D gene: TRBD1; clone size: many; CDR3 protein: CASSSKGTGGPQTYEQYF; CDR3 DNA: TGTGCCAGCAGCTCGAAGGGGACAGGGGGGCCGCAGACCTACGAGCAGTACTTC
J gene: TRBJ2-4; V gene: TRBV10-3; D gene: .; clone size: .; CDR3 protein: CAISEIGQAQYF; CDR3 DNA: TGTGCCATCAGTGAGATCGGTCAAGCTCAGTACTTC
J gene: TRBJ2-1; V gene: TRBV6-2/TRBV6-3; D gene: .; clone size: .; CDR3 protein: CASSYTGNEQFF; CDR3 DNA: TGTGCCAGCAGTTACACCGGGAATGAGCAGTTCTTC
J gene: TRBJ1-5; V gene: TRBV28; D gene: .; clone size: many; CDR3 protein: CASSRRGDQPQHF; CDR3 DNA: TGTGCCAGCAGTAGGAGGGGGGACCAGCCCCAGCATTTT
J gene: TRBJ2-2; V gene: TRBV7-9; D gene: .; clone size: few; CDR3 protein: CASSFKGTGELFF; CDR3 DNA: TGTGCCAGCAGCTTCAAAGGCACCGGGGAGCTGTTTTTT
J gene: TRBJ2-7; V gene: TRBV20-1; D gene: .; clone size: .; CDR3 protein: CSAPPPLDSSYEQYF; CDR3 DNA: TGCAGTGCCCCCCCCCCGTTGGACAGCTCCTACGAGCAGTACTTC
J gene: TRBJ2-3; V gene: TRBV5-1; D gene: .; clone size: .; CDR3 protein: CASSYSDTQYF; CDR3 DNA: TGCGCCAGCAGCTACTCAGATACGCAGTATTTT
J gene: TRBJ1-1; V gene: TRBV5-1; D gene: .; clone size: few; CDR3 protein: CASSSTPGGAEAFF; CDR3 DNA: TGCGCCAGCAGCTCGACTCCGGGGGGCGCTGAAGCTTTCTTT
J gene: TRBJ2-1; V gene: TRBV19; D gene: TRBD2; clone size: .; CDR3 protein: CASSVSGRGQYNEQFF; CDR3 DNA: TGTGCCAGTAGTGTGAGCGGGAGGGGTCAATACAATGAGCAGTTCTTC
J gene: TRBJ1-5; V gene: TRBV7-2; D gene: .; clone size: .; CDR3 protein: CASSLGSGSGQPQHF; CDR3 DNA: TGTGCCAGCAGCTTAGGCTCAGGGTCGGGTCAGCCCCAGCATTTT
J gene: TRBJ2-3; V gene: TRBV4-2; D gene: .; clone size: many; CDR3 protein: CASSQDLTRGADTQYF; CDR3 DNA: TGTGCCAGCAGCCAAGATCTAACTAGGGGGGCAGATACGCAGTATTTT